The T cell receptor beta chain under discussion was sequenced for a study of OX40 agonist ivuxolimab in advanced cancers. Background on the study: Ivuxolimab doses were 0.01, 0.1, 0.3, 1.5, 3 or 10 mg/kg every 2 weeks. Enrollees could have had prior anti-PD-1, anti-PD-L1 or anti-CTLA-4 therapy, which approximately 38% had received. Three patients showed partial responses: one hepatocellular carcinoma and two cutaneous melanoma cases.

Libraries were prepared by immunoSEQ multiplex PCR; TCRdb keeps only in-frame clonotypes and omits some of them. This table has 65,000 to 100,000 clones, around 91% appearing once. V lost 4 bases, J lost 2 bases, and 8 bases stayed unmatched. Germline CDR1 and CDR2: SGHRS and YFSETQ. The CDR3 is 18 residues long. Whole-study results and caveats: The specificity for antigen of the expanded peripheral T cells was not determined.

Details on this clone: As yet, its antigen is unknown.

The clonotype comes from an adult with an advanced solid tumor such as melanoma, head and neck, liver or kidney cancer. This sequence joins TRBV5-1 and TRBJ2-3, with 15 nucleotides matching TRBD2. Sequences were derived from CD4+ or CD8+ T cells sorted from blood, sampled in a trial of the OX40 agonist ivuxolimab. Here the CDR3 reads CASSPTGTSGGFTDTQYF. The CDR3 DNA follows: TGCGCCAGCAGCCCCACAGGGACTAGCGGGGGGTTCACAGATACGCAGTATTTT.